This T cell receptor beta chain was captured in a study of blood T cell repertoires in COVID-19. Background on the study: Some COVID-19 samples were acute and others convalescent; all came from the United States, Italy and Spain. In each case, the material was cDNA or gDNA derived from T cells, B-cell-depleted T cells, or PBMCs.

In the original workflow: Amplification of reference gene primers provided the estimated nucleated cell counts. Profiled with immunoSEQ multiplex PCR; TCRdb holds only in-frame clones, not every one. That table furnishes V, J and clone size, whereas the DNA furnished D and trimming. The sample consists of approximately 350,000 clones, about 88% of them appearing once. Unmatched junction bases numbered 4, after V lost 5 bases and J lost 4 bases. The germline gives CDR1 SEHNR, CDR2 FQNEAQ (reference sequence). The CDR3 is made up of 15 amino acids. The Seattle patients, enrolled during active infection, were followed longitudinally.

The clonotype originates from a woman in her sixties or seventies with COVID-19, enrolled during active disease. Sequenced input: peripheral blood. The V call is TRBV7-9, the J call TRBJ1-5, with 11 bases identical to TRBD1. The CDR3 DNA reads TGTGCCAGCAGCCTTGGGACAGGGGGGAATCAGCCCCAGCATTTT. This sequence encodes CASSLGTGGNQPQHF. The full variable domain, completed using reference TRBV7-9 and TRBJ1-5, is DTGVSQNPRHKITKRGQNVTFRCDPISEHNRLYWYRQTLGQGPEFLTYFQNEAQLEKSRLLSDRFSAERPKGSFSTLEIQRTEQGDSAMYLCASSLGTGGNQPQHFGDGTRLSIL.